This entry concerns a single T cell receptor (beta chain). Its specific antigen is unknown. This specimen comes from a study of T cells expressing NK-cell markers (dated by TCRdb to the early 2020s). Regarding the study in general: Three sorted T-cell subsets (CD3+CD56+NKG2C+, CD3+CD56+NKG2C- and CD3+CD56-NKG2C+) from several donors had their TCR beta-chain repertoires profiled. Of the eight sequenced donors, seven were found to be HCMV-seropositive and one was found to be HCMV-seronegative. The eight sequenced donors were randomly selected healthy volunteers, three men and five women. The libraries were sequenced on Illumina HiSeq 2000/2500, MiSeq or NextSeq, producing 2 x 150 bp reads. What the work shows at the level of the full study, not this receptor alone: Whether the expanded NKG2C-expressing T cell clones were specific for HCMV antigens remained unclear. Those dominant clonotypes were again the most abundant among CD3+CD56-NKG2C+ cells in a handful of donors, at roughly 25-60.1%. In more than five donors, the dominant CD3+CD56+NKG2C+ clonotypes were found to rank among the top 10 CD8+ clonotypes and to make up about 1.0-8% of CD8+ T cells.

Sequencing relied on an Illumina HiSeq 2000. TCR beta cDNA libraries were made by 5'RACE template switching that added a universal primer site and unique molecular identifiers. Priming for cDNA synthesis came from the TCR beta constant segment, and two successive PCR amplification steps followed. The original methods were these. MIGEC was used to demultiplex reads and group the reads by UMI, and MiTCR was used to assemble and quantify clonotypes. Only TCR cDNA sequences supported by at least two reads were kept to exclude erroneous sequences. Downstream repertoire analysis used the tcR package, and clonotypes were matched across fractions by CDR3 nucleotide sequence plus V segment. VDJmatch was used to annotate antigen specificity against VDJdb, with one amino acid substitution in CDR3 allowed. TCRdb reprocessed the reads and lists each CDR3 protein sequence as a single entry, with no DNA. The V and J calls come from TCRdb's annotation, not from the publication. Per the sample table, the count is 300,000 to 500,000 distinct CDR3 sequences. Of the sample, around 10% falls within the top ten clones.

HCMV-specific IgG was detected in serum with a commercial ELISA kit to determine HCMV serostatus. Ficoll density gradient centrifugation was used to isolate peripheral blood mononuclear cells from blood. The CDR3 has 17 amino acids, counting the end cysteine and phenylalanine. No DNA is given. The germline V gene specifies SGHVS as CDR1 and FNYEAQ as CDR2. This TCR was sampled from a woman in her forties or fifties in good health. Donor details come from another sample of the same person, matched by shared clones. This chain is built from TRBV7-6 and TRBJ1-1; TCRdb names TRBD1, which stays unverified in the absence of DNA. The sequencing sample was made of blood T cells: a sorted CD56 or NKG2C T cell subset, CD4+ or CD8+ T cells, or bulk PBMC T cells (not recorded which). The CDR3 region has the sequence CASSLLPGTGRNTEAFF.